This T cell receptor beta chain was retrieved from a study of beta chain features in type 1 diabetes. This clone was seen more than once but under ten times. Antigen: not known. The same CDR3 arises from other DNA sequences in this sample as well. V lost 3 bases, J lost 1 base, and 2 bases lay in between. The CDR3 runs 12 residues. Germline V gives CDR1 KGHSH, CDR2 LQKENI. Each sorted fraction was over 95% pure. TCRB transcripts that were expressed got sequenced, as all of the isolated RNA had been reverse transcribed. Here immunoSEQ multiplex PCR was the method, and the copy in TCRdb shows in-frame clones only, minus some. The sample includes 640,000 or so clones, under 15% seen only once; the top ten take about 0.02%. Whole-study results and caveats: Shorter TCRB CDR3s, moderately but significantly so, marked every one of the four CD4+ subsets in Type 1 diabetes patients. It was not settled here whether HLA type affects TCRB rearrangement. Compared to healthy donors, patients appeared to have naive, central memory and Treg TCRB repertoires that were more alike.

The chain couples TRBV18 to TRBJ2-3; D is ambiguous. The clonotype comes from a man younger than 35 with type 1 diabetes. Sequencing was performed on naive CD4+ T cells from blood. The CDR3 loop reads CASSPRTDTQYF. In DNA form, the CDR3 reads TGTGCCAGCTCACCCCGCACAGATACGCAGTATTTT.